A single sample is the source of the 29 T cell receptor beta chains below, sequenced in a study of T cell repertoires in cytomegalovirus infection (dated by TCRdb to 2018 to 2020). Sequencing was carried out with an Illumina HiSeq 1500. In TCRdb, the public reads were trimmed at Q25 with fastp and aligned with MiXCR, with productive beta chains retained. Records with the same CDR3 protein are collapsed into one entry carrying the most frequent genes and DNA. In this sample the table shows around 210,000 distinct CDR3 sequences, 5% to 8.5% of which occur a single time. The ten top clones hold 5.5% to 6.5% of the sample. The material sequenced was PBMCs. These receptors came from a human donor in good health (CMV status not recorded). Some clones in this sample may be carry-over from other donors' samples.

The V gene is TRBV11-2, the J gene TRBJ2-3, with a weak D call TRBD1 (7 bases). Germline lookup yields CDR1 SGHAT and CDR2 FQNNGV. This CDR3 comprises 16 residues. Trimming cost V 3 bases and J 1 base, with 14 bases left between them. The CDR3 bases are TGTGCCAGCAGCTTCGCAGGGGGGCTAGGCACAGATACGCAGTATTTT. This codes for CASSFAGGLGTDTQYF.

This clonotype was detected many times. The genes are TRBV9 and TRBJ2-3; tentative D call: TRBD1 (5 bases). The CDR3 sequence is 15 residues long. Germline assignment: CDR1 SGDLS and CDR2 YYNGEE. Between the trimmed V and J ends, which lost 4 bases and 2 bases, there was a span of 14 bases. The CDR3 sequence: CASSSDISNTDTQYF. The CDR3 bases are TGTGCCAGCAGCTCGGACATCTCTAACACAGATACGCAGTATTTT.

This clonotype showed up many times. The chain recombines TRBV29-1 with TRBJ2-1; no clear D. The length of the CDR3 is 8 residues. Germline CDR1 and CDR2: SQVTM and ANQGSEA. V lost 8 bases, J lost 9 bases, and 5 bases lay in between. The CDR3 DNA reads TGCAGCTCGGGTGAGCAGTTCTTC. Translation gives CSSGEQFF.

This clonotype showed up many times. This chain links TRBV7-2 with TRBJ1-5; 7 nucleotides agree with TRBD1. The germline V gene encodes CDR1 SGHTA and CDR2 FQGNSA. V was pared by 3 bases and J by 12 bases, with 5 bases of the junction left unmatched. This CDR3 has 12 residues. CDR3 DNA: TGTGCCAGCAGCTTTGACAGGGCGGTCCAGCATTTT. It is translated as CASSFDRAVQHF. The whole variable domain, remainder taken from reference TRBV7-2 and TRBJ1-5, is GAGVSQSPSNKVTEKGKDVELRCDPISGHTALYWYRQSLGQGLEFLIYFQGNSAPDKSGLPSDRFSAERTGGSVSTLTIQRTQQEDSAVYLCASSFDRAVQHFGDGTRLSIL.

This clonotype was recorded at least ten times. This sequence joins TRBV7-9 and TRBJ1-1; D uncertain. Germline lookup yields CDR1 SEHNR and CDR2 FQNEAQ (reference sequence). The CDR3 is 16 residues long. V was clipped by 2 bases and J by 1 base, with 14 bases between them. The CDR3 DNA follows: TGTGCCAGCAGCTTAAGGTTCATCAGGAGGAACACTGAAGCTTTCTTT. Encoded protein: CASSLRFIRRNTEAFF. Full variable domain (remainder filled in from reference TRBV7-9 and TRBJ1-1): DTGVSQNPRHKITKRGQNVTFRCDPISEHNRLYWYRQTLGQGPEFLTYFQNEAQLEKSRLLSDRFSAERPKGSFSTLEIQRTEQGDSAMYLCASSLRFIRRNTEAFFGQGTRLTVV.

The table lists this clonotype with a few counts. The chain links TRBV5-1 to TRBJ2-3; 7 bases are shared with TRBD1. The length of the CDR3 is 14 residues. With 2 bases clipped from V and 1 base from J, the junction kept 1 base outside the gene matches. The V gene's germline CDR1 is SGHRS and CDR2 YFSETQ. CDR3 in amino acids: CASSFGTGTDTQYF. As DNA, the CDR3 is TGCGCCAGCAGCTTTGGGACAGGCACAGATACGCAGTATTTT.

This clonotype was counted many times. The chain combines TRBV15 with TRBJ2-1; the D gene is possibly TRBD2 (6 bases). The germline V gene encodes CDR1 LNHNV and CDR2 YYDKDF (reference sequence). The length of the CDR3 is 13 residues. The V end was cut by 6 bases, the J end by 7 bases, with 13 bases between. The CDR3 reads CATRTRGKNEQFF. In DNA, the CDR3 is TGTGCCACCAGGACTAGAGGAAAGAATGAGCAGTTCTTC.

This clonotype was picked up a small number of times. J is TRBJ1-2 and V is TRBV12-3 or TRBV12-4; D might be TRBD1 (6 bases). V was shortened by 5 bases and J by 2 bases, with 12 bases between the two germline ends. This CDR3 is built from 14 residues. The CDR3 DNA is TGTGCCAGCAGTGTCCGGGGGCTGAACTATGGCTACACCTTC. Residues: CASSVRGLNYGYTF.

The table lists this clonotype with many counts. The V gene is TRBV29-1, the J gene TRBJ1-5, with D unclear. CDR3 size: 15 residues. Germline V gene sequence: CDR1 SQVTM, CDR2 ANQGSEA. Between the trimmed V and J ends, which lost 4 bases and 3 bases, there was a span of 16 bases. Here the CDR3 DNA reads TGCAGCGTTGGGGAGGGTGGGTCCAACAATCAGCCCCAGCATTTT. This translates into CSVGEGGSNNQPQHF.

This clonotype came up many times. The gene calls are TRBV5-1 and TRBJ2-7; 9 nucleotides agree with TRBD1. CDR1 is SGHRS and CDR2 is YFSETQ in the germline V gene. CDR3 length: 16 amino acids. V was pared by 4 bases and J by 2 bases, with 10 bases of the junction left unmatched. CDR3 amino acids: CASSKGTGQGTYEQYF. CDR3 nucleotides: TGCGCCAGCAGCAAAGGAACAGGACAGGGGACCTACGAGCAGTACTTC.

At least ten counts were recorded for this clonotype. The chain couples TRBV20-1 to TRBJ2-5; D uncertain. Trimming removed 1 base from V and 1 base from J, with 7 bases in between. Germline V gene lookup returns CDR1 DFQATT and CDR2 SNEGSKA (reference sequence). This CDR3 comprises 13 residues. CDR3 bases: TGCAGTGCTAGAGGATCCCTCCAAGAGACCCAGTACTTC. Translation gives CSARGSLQETQYF.

The table lists this clonotype with many counts. The chain recombines TRBV12-5 with TRBJ2-6; D not resolved. The V gene's germline CDR1 is LGHNT and CDR2 FRNRAP. Trimming took 4 bases from V and 2 from J, leaving 15 bases between them. The length of the CDR3 is 17 residues. Here the CDR3 reads CASGSPPLAAGANVLTF. The CDR3 DNA reads TGTGCTAGTGGTTCCCCCCCCCTGGCGGCTGGGGCCAACGTCCTGACTTTC.

Ten or more counts support this clonotype. This chain links TRBV19 with TRBJ1-5, with D perhaps matching TRBD1 (5 bases). From germline, CDR1 is LNHDA and CDR2 SQIVND (reference sequence). Trimming left V 4 bases short and J 3 bases short, with 22 bases between. CDR3 length: 18 amino acids. In nucleotides, the CDR3 is TGTGCCAGTAGTAGATCCCGGGACCCTCTACTCCACAATCAGCCCCAGCATTTT. This codes for CASSRSRDPLLHNQPQHF.

There are many counts of this clonotype. V and J are TRBV28 and TRBJ1-2; D not certain. In germline, CDR1 is MDHEN, CDR2 SYDVKM. With 8 bases removed from V and 6 bases from J, the gap between germline ends came to 13 bases. This CDR3 is built from 12 residues. In nucleotides, the CDR3 is TGTGCCAGCTCGCTCGTCGGGAATGGCTACACCTTC. Amino acid sequence: CASSLVGNGYTF.

In its sample, this clonotype was seen many times. V usage is TRBV29-1 and J usage is TRBJ2-7; the D is unclear. Germline V lookup: CDR1 SQVTM, CDR2 ANQGSEA. This CDR3 region has 14 residues. V lost 6 bases and J lost 0, with 15 bases in between. For the CDR3, the DNA is TGCAGCGTACGGACCAGCGTGGCCTCCTACGAGCAGTACTTC. This translates into CSVRTSVASYEQYF.

This clonotype was recorded many times. This rearrangement joins TRBV7-2 to TRBJ2-2; D tentatively fits TRBD1 or TRBD2 (5 bases each). V shed 3 bases and J shed 2 bases, with 10 bases lying between them. This CDR3 contains 15 residues. Germline CDR1 is SGHTA and CDR2 is FQGNSA. CDR3 sequence (DNA): TGTGCCAGCAGCTTGGACTGGACAAACACCGGGGAGCTGTTTTTT. Its translation is CASSLDWTNTGELFF.

This clonotype was observed many times. This chain uses TRBV3-1 with TRBJ1-3; unclear D gene. The CDR3 runs 14 residues. Germline assignment: CDR1 LGHDT and CDR2 YNNKEL (reference sequence). V was clipped by 3 bases and J by 1 base, with 7 bases between them. In DNA form, the CDR3 reads TGTGCCAGCAGCCACCCGGGGTCTGGAAACACCATATATTTT. Encoded protein: CASSHPGSGNTIYF.

This clonotype has a count of ten or more. The J gene is TRBJ2-3, the V gene TRBV20-1; no definite D call. The CDR3 length is 12 residues. The germline V gene has CDR1 DFQATT and CDR2 SNEGSKA (reference sequence). V lost 4 bases to trimming and J lost 4 bases, with 9 bases between them. For the CDR3, the DNA is TGCAGTGCTACCGGATTCGCAGATACGCAGTATTTT. This codes for CSATGFADTQYF.

There are a few counts of this clonotype. The gene calls are TRBV5-1 and TRBJ2-5; a possible D gene is TRBD2 (6 bases). Looked up from germline, CDR1 is SGHRS and CDR2 is YFSETQ. This CDR3 has 13 residues. Trimming removed 4 bases from V and 3 bases from J, with 10 bases in between. This CDR3 is CASSGGMEETQYF. As DNA, the CDR3 is TGCGCCAGCAGCGGGGGGATGGAAGAGACCCAGTACTTC.

The chain links TRBV2 to TRBJ2-5; 12 bases match TRBD2. CDR3 length equals 14 residues. Germline lookup yields CDR1 SNHLY and CDR2 FYNNEI. Trimming took 8 bases from V and 5 from J; bases not matched to a gene: 6. The CDR3, as DNA: TGTGCCAGCCTAGCGGGGGGGGCAGGGGAGACCCAGTACTTC. Protein sequence: CASLAGGAGETQYF.

At least ten counts were recorded for this clonotype. The J gene is TRBJ1-1, the V gene TRBV7-2; a possible D gene is TRBD1 (5 bases). The germline gives CDR1 SGHTA, CDR2 FQGNSA. The CDR3 spans 15 residues. V was cut by 3 bases and J by 11 bases, with 22 bases left in between. The CDR3, as DNA: TGTGCCAGCAGCTTGGACCGGGGCATCCCCTTTAGTGCTTTCTTT. It yields the protein CASSLDRGIPFSAFF.

The sample holds many counts of this clonotype. J is TRBJ2-1 and V is TRBV7-2, with 7 bases matching TRBD2. There are 18 residues in the CDR3. V dropped 1 base and J dropped 0; count of bases not matched to a gene: 9. Germline values: CDR1 SGHTA, CDR2 FQGNSA. DNA for the CDR3: TGTGCCAGCAGCTTAGTGCGCGGCGGGGGATTCTCCTACAATGAGCAGTTCTTC. It translates to CASSLVRGGGFSYNEQFF.

This clonotype was counted many times. The rearrangement joins TRBV7-2 to TRBJ1-4; 7 positions agree with TRBD1. This CDR3 has 15 residues. J was trimmed by 5 bases and V by 3 bases; bases with no gene match: 6. Germline V lookup: CDR1 SGHTA, CDR2 FQGNSA. The chain's CDR3 is CASSFRTGVNEKLFF. In DNA, the CDR3 is TGTGCCAGCAGCTTTAGGACAGGCGTCAATGAAAAACTGTTTTTT.

This clonotype was recorded at least ten times. The chain joins TRBV7-3 to TRBJ1-1; D unclear. V was pared by 5 bases and J by 1 base, with 8 bases between. CDR3 length equals 13 residues. The germline V gene has CDR1 SGHTA and CDR2 FQGTGA. The CDR3 is CASSHHPNTEAFF. The CDR3 bases are TGTGCCAGCAGCCATCATCCGAACACTGAAGCTTTCTTT.

This clonotype came up many times. The V and J genes are TRBV28 and TRBJ1-1; D remains unclear. The CDR3 has 10 amino acids. V dropped 7 bases and J dropped 3 bases, with 3 bases sitting between them. Per the germline V gene, CDR1 is MDHEN and CDR2 is SYDVKM. The CDR3 DNA is TGTGCCAGCAAGGACACTGAAGCTTTCTTT. Protein: CASKDTEAFF.

This clonotype was found many times. The genes are TRBV7-2 and TRBJ1-2, with D maybe TRBD1 (5 bases). Between the trimmed V and J ends, which lost 6 bases and 5 bases, there was a span of 16 bases. Germline V gene data show CDR1 as SGHTA and CDR2 as FQGNSA. This CDR3 region has 14 residues. The CDR3 sequence: CASSLTGDGYGYTF. In DNA, the CDR3 is TGTGCCAGCAGTTTGACGGGGGATGGTTATGGCTACACCTTC.

This clonotype has just a few counts. The CDR3 nucleotides read TGCAGCGGCCGACCGGGACTAGTCGTCAATGAGCAGTTCTTC. Amino acids: CSGRPGLVVNEQFF. The chain combines TRBV29-1 with TRBJ2-1; 8 bases fit TRBD2. V lost 7 bases to trimming and J lost 6 bases; unmatched junction nucleotides: 11. There are 14 residues in the CDR3. Germline V lookup: CDR1 SQVTM, CDR2 ANQGSEA.

The CDR3 nucleotides are TGTGCCAGCAGCACCGGGCCATCTCCTCCCCAGCATTTT. Its protein product is CASSTGPSPPQHF. This chain links TRBV6-2 or TRBV6-3 with TRBJ1-5; D remains unclear. Germline CDR1 is MNHEY and CDR2 is SVGEGT. Trimming cost V 6 bases and J 10 bases, with 16 bases left between them. The length of the CDR3 is 13 residues.

This clonotype appeared many times. The chain combines TRBV28 with TRBJ1-5; 7 nucleotides align to TRBD1. The CDR3 runs to 13 residues. V was clipped by 10 bases and J by 6 bases; unmatched bases: 9. Germline V lookup: CDR1 MDHEN, CDR2 SYDVKM. Here the CDR3 DNA reads TGTGCCATCCGACAGGGTTTTCTTCAGCCCCAGCATTTT. Amino acids: CAIRQGFLQPQHF. The whole variable domain, filled in from reference TRBV28 and TRBJ1-5, reads DVKVTQSSRYLVKRTGEKVFLECVQDMDHENMFWYRQDPGLGLRLIYFSYDVKMKEKGDIPEGYSVSREKKERFSLILESASTNQTSMYLCAIRQGFLQPQHFGDGTRLSIL.